Shown below are 21 T cell receptor beta chains from a single sample sequenced in a study of cytomegalovirus exposure and HLA in healthy donors. Primers for the PCR totalled 60 Vbeta and 13 Jbeta. Data came from immunoSEQ multiplex PCR; TCRdb stores just in-frame clones and leaves some out. The data hold roughly 80,000 clones, with 80% to 90% observed a single time. Material for sequencing was PBMCs. All receptors derive from a young woman in good health and CMV-seronegative.

This rearrangement joins TRBV11-2 to TRBJ1-3, with D possibly TRBD1 on 5 matching bases. The CDR3 loop spans 15 amino acids. Trimming took 3 bases from V and 3 from J, leaving 12 bases between them. The germline V gene encodes CDR1 SGHAT and CDR2 FQNNGV. The CDR3 reads CASSLTENLGNTIYF. The CDR3 DNA is TGTGCCAGCAGCTTGACAGAGAACCTTGGAAACACCATATATTTT.

In DNA form, the CDR3 reads TGTGCCAGCAGTCGGCCAAACTCCTGGGCTAGCAATCAGCCCCAGCATTTT. This sequence encodes CASSRPNSWASNQPQHF. The chain employs TRBV6-7 and TRBJ1-5; D uncertain. TRBV6-7 counts as an open reading frame of uncertain function. V lost 5 bases, J lost 0 bases, and 17 bases lay in between. This CDR3 spans 17 amino acids.

Points on this clone: Other DNA variants within this sample encode the same CDR3. The rearrangement joins TRBV9 to TRBJ2-3; 12 bases line up with TRBD2. The CDR3 is 16 residues long. The trim removed 0 bases at V and 3 bases at J, leaving 2 bases unmatched. Germline V gene sequence: CDR1 SGDLS, CDR2 YYNGEE. This CDR3 reads CASSVALAGGTDTQYF. In DNA form, the CDR3 reads TGTGCCAGCAGCGTAGCCCTAGCGGGAGGGACAGATACGCAGTATTTT.

The chain carries TRBV7-8 and TRBJ2-5; 11 bases align to TRBD2. The DNA end favors TRBJ2-7, so the J call may be wrong. The germline V gene has CDR1 SGHVS and CDR2 FQNEAQ. The CDR3 loop spans 22 amino acids. CDR3 region: CASSVRAGQGLAGGRSSYEQYF. The DNA of the CDR3 is TGTGCCAGCAGCGTCCGGGCAGGGCAGGGGTTAGCGGGAGGGAGAAGCTCCTACGAGCAGTACTTC.

This clone was counted only a few times. The rearrangement joins TRBV27 to TRBJ1-3; no clear D gene. V lost 2 bases and J lost 4, with 6 bases in between. This CDR3 spans 13 amino acids. Germline V gene lookup returns CDR1 MNHEY and CDR2 SMNVEV (reference sequence). The CDR3 coding sequence is TGTGCCAGCAGTTTAGGCAGGGGAAACACCATATATTTT. It encodes CASSLGRGNTIYF.

V and J are TRBV27 and TRBJ2-1; the D gene is possibly TRBD1 (5 bases). V was clipped by 6 bases and J by 2 bases, with 17 bases between them. The CDR3 extends over 16 amino acids. Germline V CDR1 and CDR2: MNHEY, SMNVEV (reference sequence). CDR3 in DNA: TGTGCCAGCAGGAATTCCGGTCCAGGGACCTACAATGAGCAGTTCTTC. Translation gives CASRNSGPGTYNEQFF.

The chain has TRBV7-6 and TRBJ1-5; D unclear. With 5 bases removed from V and 0 bases from J, the gap between germline ends came to 11 bases. Germline loops: CDR1 SGHVS, CDR2 FNYEAQ. This CDR3 comprises 15 residues. The CDR3 sequence is CASSPSGGSNQPQHF. For the CDR3, the DNA is TGTGCCAGCAGCCCCAGTGGTGGTAGCAATCAGCCCCAGCATTTT.

This chain connects TRBV10-1 to TRBJ1-1, with 7 nucleotides matching TRBD1. V was pared by 6 bases and J by 0 bases, with 7 bases of the junction left unmatched. The CDR3 is 15 residues long. The V gene's germline CDR1 is WNHNN and CDR2 SYGVQD (reference sequence). CDR3 coding DNA: TGCGCCAGCAGCTATACAGGGGATTTGAACACTGAAGCTTTCTTT. Its translation: CASSYTGDLNTEAFF.

The genes are TRBV7-2 and TRBJ2-6; 10 nucleotides line up with TRBD2. Per the germline V gene, CDR1 is SGHTA and CDR2 is FQGNSA. V gave up 2 bases and J gave up 4 bases; unmatched junction bases: 5. The CDR3 sequence is 17 residues long. CDR3 protein: CASSLLAGALGANVLTF. The CDR3 DNA reads TGTGCCAGCAGCTTACTAGCGGGAGCTTTGGGGGCCAACGTCCTGACTTTC.

The chain combines TRBV10-3 with TRBJ2-5; perhaps TRBD2 as D (6 bases). V was cut by 7 bases and J by 5 bases, with 23 bases left in between. CDR1 is ENHRY and CDR2 is SYGVKD in the germline V gene. The CDR3 runs 16 residues. The CDR3 sequence: CAIISPSAQPSETQYF. CDR3 in DNA: TGTGCCATCATTTCCCCTAGCGCCCAACCCAGCGAGACCCAGTACTTC.

The chain combines TRBV10-3 with TRBJ1-5; weak D call: TRBD1 (5 bases). The CDR3 contains 16 residues. The germline CDR1 and CDR2 sequences are ENHRY and SYGVKD. The V end lost 0 bases, the J end lost 2 bases, and 11 bases lay between the germline ends. CDR3 protein: CAISESGRAGNQPQHF. The CDR3 DNA sequence: TGTGCCATCAGTGAGTCGGGCAGGGCTGGCAATCAGCCCCAGCATTTT.

The sample holds one count of this clone. The V and J genes are TRBV5-1 and TRBJ2-1; the match to TRBD2 covers 11 bases. CDR1 and CDR2 (germline): SGHRS, YFSETQ. The CDR3 is 15 residues long. With V trimmed by 0 bases and J by 8 bases, 4 bases remained unmatched. The CDR3 bases are TGCGCCAGCAGCTTGGGACTAGCGGGATTCGATGAGCAGTTCTTC. Translated: CASSLGLAGFDEQFF. Variable domain in full (rest from reference TRBV5-1 and TRBJ2-1): KAGVTQTPRYLIKTRGQQVTLSCSPISGHRSVSWYQQTPGQGLQFLFEYFSETQRNKGNFPGRFSGRQFSNSRSEMNVSTLELGDSALYLCASSLGLAGFDEQFFGPGTRLTVL.

The chain employs TRBV11-2 and TRBJ2-2; 7 nucleotides align to TRBD2. V lost 3 bases and J lost 0; bases outside the gene matches: 7. The CDR3 consists of 17 residues. Germline-derived CDR1 and CDR2 are SGHAT and FQNNGV. CDR3 sequence reads: CASSFSGDITNTGELFF. CDR3 sequence (DNA): TGTGCCAGCAGCTTCAGCGGGGATATTACGAACACCGGGGAGCTGTTTTTT.

The table lists this clone with a count of one. The rearrangement joins TRBV29-1 to TRBJ1-6; 8 bases line up with TRBD1. J was trimmed by 7 bases and V by 4 bases; bases with no gene match: 3. The CDR3 loop spans 13 amino acids. Germline V gives CDR1 SQVTM, CDR2 ANQGSEA. The CDR3 nucleotides are TGCAGCGTTGCACAGGGGGAGAATTCACCCCTCCACTTT. Its protein is CSVAQGENSPLHF.

The chain recombines TRBV19 with TRBJ2-2, with a possible D match to TRBD1 (6 bases). This CDR3 is 16 amino acids long. V lost 4 bases to trimming and J lost 4 bases, with 16 bases between them. Germline CDR1 is LNHDA and CDR2 is SQIVND (reference sequence). CDR3 nucleotides: TGTGCCAGTAGTAACATAGGGGGTTCAGGCACCGGGGAGCTGTTTTTT. This translates into CASSNIGGSGTGELFF.

The rearrangement joins TRBV7-2 to TRBJ2-7; TRBD2 matches at 10 bases. V lost 5 bases, J lost 0 bases, and 10 bases stayed unmatched. The germline V gene has CDR1 SGHTA and CDR2 FQGNSA. CDR3 length equals 17 residues. In nucleotides, the CDR3 is TGTGCCAGCAGCATACTAGCGGGAAGTACCAGCTCCTACGAGCAGTACTTC. This translates into CASSILAGSTSSYEQYF. The variable domain in full, completed from reference TRBV7-2 and TRBJ2-7, reads GAGVSQSPSNKVTEKGKDVELRCDPISGHTALYWYRQSLGQGLEFLIYFQGNSAPDKSGLPSDRFSAERTGGSVSTLTIQRTQQEDSAVYLCASSILAGSTSSYEQYFGPGTRLTVT.

DNA for the CDR3: TGCGCCAGCAGCTTGCGTGGGGACAGGACGTCTGGGGCCAACGTCCTGACTTTC. This encodes CASSLRGDRTSGANVLTF. The rearrangement links TRBV5-1 to TRBJ2-6, with 8 bases lining up with TRBD1. The CDR3 runs 18 residues. After removal of 1 base from V and 1 base from J, the junction contained 7 bases not matched to a gene. In germline, CDR1 is SGHRS, CDR2 YFSETQ.

The V and J genes are TRBV4-3 and TRBJ1-1, with D possibly TRBD1 on 6 matching bases. V dropped 0 bases and J dropped 1 base, with 6 bases sitting between them. This CDR3 contains 14 residues. Germline assignment: CDR1 LGHNA and CDR2 YSLEER. As DNA, the CDR3 is TGCGCCAGCAGCCAAGACAGGGGGAACACTGAAGCTTTCTTT. It codes for CASSQDRGNTEAFF.

V gene TRBV30 combines with J gene TRBJ1-2; maybe TRBD1 (5 bases). V shed 3 bases and J shed 4 bases, with 15 bases lying between them. Germline V gene lookup returns CDR1 GTSNPN and CDR2 SVGIG (reference sequence). CDR3 length: 14 amino acids. The CDR3 is CAWSPGGWGYGYTF. In DNA form, the CDR3 reads TGTGCCTGGAGCCCCGGGGGATGGGGCTATGGCTACACCTTC.

This rearrangement joins TRBV5-1 to TRBJ2-3, with TRBD2 matching over 7 bases. The CDR3 covers 14 residues. The ends lost 4 bases at V and 4 bases at J; junction bases unmatched: 6. Germline V gives CDR1 SGHRS, CDR2 YFSETQ. This CDR3 reads CASSRTSHADTQYF. The CDR3, as DNA: TGCGCCAGCAGCAGGACTAGTCATGCAGATACGCAGTATTTT.

This clone was counted a single time. V is TRBV18 and J is TRBJ2-1; 10 bases align to TRBD2. From germline, CDR1 is KGHSH and CDR2 LQKENI. V lost 1 base, J lost 7 bases, and 7 bases stayed unmatched. This CDR3 is 16 amino acids long. CDR3 loop: CASSPLLASGSNEQFF. DNA of the CDR3: TGTGCCAGCTCACCACTTTTGGCTAGCGGGAGTAATGAGCAGTTCTTC.